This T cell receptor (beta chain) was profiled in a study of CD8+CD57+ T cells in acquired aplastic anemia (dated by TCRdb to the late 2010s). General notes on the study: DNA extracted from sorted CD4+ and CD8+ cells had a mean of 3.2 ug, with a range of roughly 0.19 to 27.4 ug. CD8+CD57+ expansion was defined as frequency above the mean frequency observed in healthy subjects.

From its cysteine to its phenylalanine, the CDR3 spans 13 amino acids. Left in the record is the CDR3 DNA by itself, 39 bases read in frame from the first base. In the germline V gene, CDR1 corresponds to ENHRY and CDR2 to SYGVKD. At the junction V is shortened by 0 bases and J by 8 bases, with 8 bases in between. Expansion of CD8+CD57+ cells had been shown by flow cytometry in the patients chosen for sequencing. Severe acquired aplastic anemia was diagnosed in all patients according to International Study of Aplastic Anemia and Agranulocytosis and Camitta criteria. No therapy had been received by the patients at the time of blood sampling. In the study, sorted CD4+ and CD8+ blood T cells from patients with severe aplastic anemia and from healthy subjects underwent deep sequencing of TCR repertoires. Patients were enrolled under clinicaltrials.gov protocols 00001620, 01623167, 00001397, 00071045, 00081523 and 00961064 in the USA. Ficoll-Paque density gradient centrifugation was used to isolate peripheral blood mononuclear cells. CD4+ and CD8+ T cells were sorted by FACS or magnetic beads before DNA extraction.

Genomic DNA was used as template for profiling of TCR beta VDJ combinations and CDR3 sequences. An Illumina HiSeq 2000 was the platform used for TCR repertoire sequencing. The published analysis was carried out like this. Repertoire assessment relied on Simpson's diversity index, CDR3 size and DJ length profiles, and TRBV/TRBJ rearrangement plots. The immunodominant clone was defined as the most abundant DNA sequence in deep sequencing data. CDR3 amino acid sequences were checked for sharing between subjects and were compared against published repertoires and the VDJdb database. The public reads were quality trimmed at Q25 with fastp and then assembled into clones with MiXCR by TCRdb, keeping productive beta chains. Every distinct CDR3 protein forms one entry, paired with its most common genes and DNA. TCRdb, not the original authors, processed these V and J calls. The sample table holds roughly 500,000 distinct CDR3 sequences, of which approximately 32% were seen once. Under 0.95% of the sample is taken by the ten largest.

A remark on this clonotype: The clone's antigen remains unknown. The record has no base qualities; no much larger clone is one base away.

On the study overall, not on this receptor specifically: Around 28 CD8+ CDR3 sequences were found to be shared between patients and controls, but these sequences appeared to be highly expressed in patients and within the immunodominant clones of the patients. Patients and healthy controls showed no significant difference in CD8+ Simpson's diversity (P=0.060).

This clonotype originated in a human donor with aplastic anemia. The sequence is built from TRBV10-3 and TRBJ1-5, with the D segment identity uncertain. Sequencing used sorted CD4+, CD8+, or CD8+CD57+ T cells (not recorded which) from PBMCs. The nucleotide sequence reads TGTGCCATCAGTGAGTCGATCGGAGAGCCCCAGCATTTT. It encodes CAISESIGEPQHF.